This passage covers 24 T cell receptor beta chains from one sample sequenced in a study of T-cell reconstitution after alpha-beta-depleted transplantation in children. Preparation of the TCRbeta library used unique molecular identifiers. MiXCR, run by TCRdb on the PCR reads, gives a single entry per CDR3 protein. The sample includes 440,000 or so distinct CDR3 sequences, roughly 10% of them seen just once. This specimen was PBMCs from the stem cell graft donor, taken from the stem cell graft. These receptor sequences come from a human donor who donated a stem cell graft to a child with acute myeloid leukemia.

The sample holds many counts of this clonotype. The rearrangement links TRBV7-9 to TRBJ2-6; unclear D gene. This CDR3 is built from 14 residues. Per germline, CDR1 SEHNR and CDR2 FQNEAQ (reference sequence). Trimming took off 3 bases at V and 1 base at J, with 4 bases between the two ends. The CDR3 region is CASSLASGANVLTF. CDR3 in DNA: TGTGCCAGCAGCTTGGCTTCTGGGGCCAACGTCCTGACTTTC.

This clonotype was recorded a few times. The chain uses TRBV6-2 or TRBV6-3 and TRBJ1-5; D remains unclear. Germline V gene lookup returns CDR1 MNHEY and CDR2 SVGEGT. The CDR3 covers 13 residues. Trimming took 6 bases from V and 5 from J, leaving 11 bases between them. The CDR3: CASSIFGDQPQHF. For the CDR3, the DNA is TGTGCCAGCAGCATTTTTGGGGATCAGCCCCAGCATTTT.

V gene TRBV15 combines with J gene TRBJ2-1; 8 bases match TRBD2. The CDR3 is made up of 15 amino acids. The trim removed 8 bases at V and 2 bases at J, leaving 8 bases unmatched. The germline gives CDR1 LNHNV, CDR2 YYDKDF (reference sequence). CDR3: CATESRLATYNEQFF. In DNA, the CDR3 is TGTGCCACCGAATCTCGACTAGCGACCTACAATGAGCAGTTCTTC.

This clonotype was picked up many times. The gene calls are TRBV10-3 and TRBJ2-7, with TRBD2 identical over 7 bases. CDR1 and CDR2 (germline): ENHRY, SYGVKD. This CDR3 contains 15 residues. V gave up 2 bases and J gave up 3 bases; unmatched junction bases: 7. The CDR3: CAISESLAVSYEQYF. Written as DNA, the CDR3 is TGTGCCATCAGTGAGAGTCTAGCGGTTAGCTACGAGCAGTACTTC.

The sample holds many counts of this clonotype. The rearrangement uses TRBV5-1 and TRBJ2-2, with 9 bases identical to TRBD1. The CDR3 spans 15 residues. V trimming: 3 bases; J trimming: 3 bases; junction bases outside the gene matches: 3. In germline, CDR1 is SGHRS, CDR2 YFSETQ. CDR3 sequence: CASSSGQGYTGELFF. CDR3 sequence (DNA): TGCGCCAGCAGCTCGGGACAGGGATACACCGGGGAGCTGTTTTTT. Drawing the rest from reference TRBV5-1 and TRBJ2-2, the complete variable domain is KAGVTQTPRYLIKTRGQQVTLSCSPISGHRSVSWYQQTPGQGLQFLFEYFSETQRNKGNFPGRFSGRQFSNSRSEMNVSTLELGDSALYLCASSSGQGYTGELFFGEGSRLTVL.

The chain links TRBV20-1 to TRBJ2-5; TRBD2 might be the D (5 bases). Germline values: CDR1 DFQATT, CDR2 SNEGSKA (reference sequence). The germline V and J ends were trimmed by 4 bases and 8 bases, with 11 bases remaining between them. The CDR3 loop spans 11 amino acids. The CDR3 loop reads CSATNSATQYF. Here the CDR3 DNA reads TGCAGTGCTACAAATAGCGCAACCCAGTACTTC.

V and J are TRBV5-1 and TRBJ1-4; a possible D gene is TRBD1 (5 bases). V shed 1 base and J shed 7 bases, with 8 bases lying between them. The CDR3 spans 13 residues. Germline CDR1 reads SGHRS; CDR2 reads YFSETQ. CDR3 nucleotide sequence: TGCGCCAGCAGCTTGCCGCAGGGTGAAAAACTGTTTTTT. Translated, it gives CASSLPQGEKLFF.

This clonotype was observed many times. This chain connects TRBV20-1 to TRBJ1-1; D not resolved. The CDR3 loop spans 15 amino acids. Germline CDR1 DFQATT, CDR2 SNEGSKA (reference sequence). V was pared by 3 bases and J by 1 base, with 15 bases between. The CDR3 reads CSASPSLASNTEAFF. In DNA, the CDR3 is TGCAGTGCTAGTCCATCTCTGGCCTCGAACACTGAAGCTTTCTTT.

The CDR3 nucleotides read TGTGCCAGCAGCTTAGCGTTCGGGCTAGCGGATCTGTACGAGCAGTACTTC. It translates to CASSLAFGLADLYEQYF. This rearrangement joins TRBV7-2 to TRBJ2-7; 7 positions agree with TRBD2. CDR1 is SGHTA and CDR2 is FQGNSA in the germline V gene. The CDR3 runs 17 residues. J lost 4 bases, V lost 0 bases, and 12 bases had no gene match.

This clonotype came up a few times. The chain combines TRBV5-1 with TRBJ2-2; D gene uncertain. V was cut by 0 bases and J by 13 bases, with 10 bases left in between. Germline CDR1 and CDR2: SGHRS and YFSETQ. There are 12 residues in the CDR3. The CDR3 nucleotides read TGCGCCAGCAGCTTGGAAAAACTTGTGCTGTTTTTT. This sequence encodes CASSLEKLVLFF.

The chain joins TRBV20-1 to TRBJ2-7; 7 bases are shared with TRBD2. The V segment lost 6 bases and the J segment 1 base; nucleotides outside the gene matches: 12. The V gene's germline CDR1 is DFQATT and CDR2 SNEGSKA (reference sequence). The CDR3 runs to 15 residues. The CDR3 coding sequence is TGCAGTGCCGCTGGCTTTGTTAGCGGGTCCTACGAGCAGTACTTC. Encoded protein: CSAAGFVSGSYEQYF.

The chain has TRBV2 and TRBJ1-2; TRBD1 matches 8 bases. The length of the CDR3 is 17 residues. CDR1 is SNHLY and CDR2 is FYNNEI in the germline V gene. The junction had 20 bases not matched to a gene; V was cut back by 6 bases and J by 8 bases. CDR3 DNA sequence: TGTGCCAGCAGCGATTTAAATAAAGTATCAGGGGGCCGGGGCTACACCTTC. Its protein product is CASSDLNKVSGGRGYTF.

This chain uses TRBV5-1 with TRBJ2-1; weak D call: TRBD2 (6 bases). The CDR3 extends over 16 amino acids. The V gene lost 4 bases and the J gene lost 5 bases, with 19 bases spanning the gap. The germline gives CDR1 SGHRS, CDR2 YFSETQ. The CDR3 nucleotides read TGCGCCAGCAGCCGTTGGGGGGAGAAGAGGGACAATGAGCAGTTCTTC. As protein: CASSRWGEKRDNEQFF.

This clonotype was picked up many times. For the CDR3, the DNA is TGTGCCAGCAGCCCACGATGGCAGGGGGAGGGTACTGAAGCTTTCTTT. It yields the protein CASSPRWQGEGTEAFF. The chain uses TRBV7-9 and TRBJ1-1; 7 bases are shared with TRBD1. The germline gives CDR1 SEHNR, CDR2 FQNEAQ (reference sequence). The CDR3 is 16 amino acids. With 5 bases clipped from V and 5 bases from J, the junction kept 14 bases outside the gene matches.

This chain connects TRBV27 to TRBJ2-7; TRBD1 is a possible D gene (6 bases). CDR3 length: 14 amino acids. V lost 3 bases to trimming and J lost 9 bases, with 18 bases between them. Looked up from germline, CDR1 is MNHEY and CDR2 is SMNVEV (reference sequence). CDR3 residues: CASSFRSQGTGQYF. CDR3 nucleotide sequence: TGTGCCAGCAGTTTCCGGTCACAGGGAACTGGGCAGTACTTC.

The table lists this clonotype with a few counts. This chain uses TRBV4-2 with TRBJ2-7; 7 nucleotides agree with TRBD1. Losses at the gene ends were 0 bases for V and 6 bases for J; bases not matched to a gene: 8. Germline CDR1 and CDR2: LGHNA and YNFKEQ. The CDR3 is 15 amino acids. CDR3 residues: CASSQDGPPGGEQYF. CDR3 bases: TGTGCCAGCAGCCAAGATGGACCCCCAGGGGGCGAGCAGTACTTC.

The CDR3 spells CASSVHGGTNEKLFF. Written as DNA, the CDR3 is TGTGCCAGCAGCGTACATGGGGGAACTAATGAAAAACTGTTTTTT. The chain has TRBV9 and TRBJ1-4, with D possibly being TRBD1 (5 bases). This CDR3 spans 15 amino acids. V gave up 1 base and J gave up 1 base, with 8 bases separating them. Germline-derived CDR1 and CDR2 are SGDLS and YYNGEE. The complete variable domain, with remaining parts taken from reference TRBV9 and TRBJ1-4, reads DSGVTQTPKHLITATGQRVTLRCSPRSGDLSVYWYQQSLDQGLQFLIQYYNGEERAKGNILERFSAQQFPDLHSELNLSSLELGDSALYFCASSVHGGTNEKLFFGSGTQLSVL.

V usage is TRBV7-2 and J usage is TRBJ2-3; 7 nucleotides match TRBD1. Germline values: CDR1 SGHTA, CDR2 FQGNSA. The V and J ends lost 1 base and 4 bases, in that order; junction bases with no gene match: 5. This CDR3 has 15 residues. The CDR3 nucleotides are TGTGCCAGCAGCTTAGGGGACAGAAGGGCAGATACGCAGTATTTT. Protein sequence: CASSLGDRRADTQYF.

This clonotype occurred a few times. V and J are TRBV6-1 and TRBJ2-1; 10 bases agree with TRBD2. This CDR3 has 19 residues. The V segment lost 7 bases and the J segment 8 bases; nucleotides outside the gene matches: 23. Germline V gives CDR1 MNHNS, CDR2 SASEGT. The DNA of the CDR3 is TGTGCCAGCACTCTATCGGGGACTAGCGTCTACGCAGGGGGGTATGAGCAGTTCTTC. This gives the protein CASTLSGTSVYAGGYEQFF.

The genes are TRBV10-3 and TRBJ2-1; the D gene is possibly TRBD2 (6 bases). Germline CDR1 reads ENHRY; CDR2 reads SYGVKD. The CDR3 length is 14 residues. The CDR3 bases are TGTGCAACCCGTTCGGGAGAGTCCTACAATGAGCAGTTCTTC. Amino acid sequence: CATRSGESYNEQFF.

This clonotype showed up just a few times. V usage is TRBV5-1 and J usage is TRBJ2-2; 8 nucleotides match TRBD1. This CDR3 has 17 amino acids. Germline V gene data show CDR1 as SGHRS and CDR2 as YFSETQ. J lost 6 bases, V lost 1 base, and 11 bases had no gene match. The CDR3 nucleotides are TGCGCCAGCAGCTTGAGTGCAAGGGACAGGACCGCCGGGGAGCTGTTTTTT. Translation gives CASSLSARDRTAGELFF.

The chain links TRBV5-1 to TRBJ2-5, with 8 bases that match TRBD2. With V trimmed by 6 bases and J by 4 bases, 5 bases remained unmatched. This CDR3 contains 13 residues. CDR1 and CDR2 (germline): SGHRS, YFSETQ. In DNA, the CDR3 is TGCGCCAGCACCGGGGGGGTAGGAGAGACCCAGTACTTC. Translation gives CASTGGVGETQYF.

The chain couples TRBV5-1 to TRBJ2-3; a weak D match, TRBD2 (7 bases). CDR3 length: 15 residues. V lost 2 bases to trimming and J lost 6 bases, with 16 bases between them. Germline assignment: CDR1 SGHRS and CDR2 YFSETQ. The CDR3 coding sequence is TGCGCCAGCAGCTTTTGGGGGGGCTCCCTCGATACGCAGTATTTT. It codes for CASSFWGGSLDTQYF.

DNA of the CDR3: TGCAGTGCTACAGATCCGGGTCGGCTAGCGGGAGTTAAGAATGAGCAGTTCTTC. Encoded protein: CSATDPGRLAGVKNEQFF. This chain joins TRBV20-1 and TRBJ2-1, with 10 bases fitting TRBD2. Germline CDR1 and CDR2: DFQATT and SNEGSKA (reference sequence). The trim removed 4 bases at V and 7 bases at J, leaving 19 bases unmatched. The CDR3 sequence is 18 residues long.